The 23 T cell receptor beta chains below come from one sample, sequenced in a study of blood T cells in healthy people across ages. Then a second PCR, running about 6 to 11 cycles, was carried out with a sample-barcoded 5' primer and a J-beta primer mix. TCRdb re-analysed the 5' RACE reads in MiXCR, keeping a single row per CDR3 protein. The profile shows more than 1,000,000 distinct CDR3 sequences, approximately 25% of them singletons. The sample also formed part of further work on T cells of mothers and their children.

The specimen was blood. The source is a girl aged 2-10 years in good health.

The genes are TRBV27 and TRBJ2-5, with D possibly being TRBD2 (6 bases). The germline gives CDR1 MNHEY, CDR2 SMNVEV (reference sequence). The CDR3 runs to 12 residues. The germline V and J ends were trimmed by 8 bases and 8 bases, with 15 bases remaining between them. CDR3: CASGGTFGTQYF. The CDR3 nucleotides read TGTGCCAGCGGCGGGACTTTCGGAACCCAGTACTTC.

The chain employs TRBV12-3 or TRBV12-4 and TRBJ1-3; D gene ambiguous. The CDR3 loop spans 14 amino acids. V lost 5 bases, J lost 0 bases, and 8 bases lay in between. The CDR3 bases are TGTGCCAGCAGTAGGGCACTCTCTGGAAACACCATATATTTT. Translated: CASSRALSGNTIYF.

The sample holds a few counts of this clonotype. The rearrangement joins TRBV29-1 to TRBJ1-2; 7 nucleotides match TRBD1. V shed 6 bases and J 1 base; nucleotides not matched to a gene: 11. The CDR3 runs 15 residues. Germline loops: CDR1 SQVTM, CDR2 ANQGSEA. The CDR3 protein is CSVAGGGMLNYGYTF. The CDR3 DNA follows: TGCAGCGTCGCCGGAGGGGGCATGCTTAACTATGGCTACACCTTC. The variable domain in full, with the rest retrieved from reference TRBV29-1 and TRBJ1-2, is SAVISQKPSRDICQRGTSLTIQCQVDSQVTMMFWYRQQPGQSLTLIATANQGSEATYESGFVIDKFPISRPNLTFSTLTVSNMSPEDSSIYLCSVAGGGMLNYGYTFGSGTRLTVV.

The chain is built from TRBV20-1 and TRBJ2-7; tentative D call: TRBD1 (5 bases). Germline CDR1 is DFQATT and CDR2 is SNEGSKA (reference sequence). The length of the CDR3 is 13 residues. CDR3 protein: CSWATGGSYEQYF. The DNA for the CDR3 is TGCAGCTGGGCAACAGGCGGATCTTACGAGCAGTACTTC.

The rearrangement joins TRBV28 to TRBJ2-7; TRBD2 might be the D (5 bases). The CDR3 is 14 amino acids. Trimming shortened V by 3 bases and J by 5 bases, and 14 bases separated the two germline ends. Germline V CDR1 and CDR2: MDHEN, SYDVKM. In DNA, the CDR3 is TGTGCCAGCAGTTTCGAGGGAGCGTACCACGAGCAGTACTTC. This translates into CASSFEGAYHEQYF.

This clonotype was observed a few times. The DNA for the CDR3 is TGTGCCAGCAGCTTAGTGGGACGAGCGGGGGGGTCCCCATACAATGAGCAGTTCTTC. Translation gives CASSLVGRAGGSPYNEQFF. The chain carries TRBV7-2 and TRBJ2-5, with 10 bases fitting TRBD2. The closer fit of TRBJ2-1 to the DNA end suggests the J call may be wrong. Germline V CDR1 and CDR2: SGHTA, FQGNSA. The CDR3 extends over 19 amino acids.

This clonotype occurred a few times. The chain has TRBV29-1 and TRBJ1-1; tentatively, D is TRBD1 (5 bases). V was shortened by 7 bases and J by 0 bases, with 12 bases between the two germline ends. CDR1 and CDR2 (germline): SQVTM, ANQGSEA. This CDR3 contains 13 residues. This CDR3 is CSAKGRMNTEAFF. In DNA form, the CDR3 reads TGCAGCGCCAAGGGACGAATGAACACTGAAGCTTTCTTT.

V is TRBV29-1 and J is TRBJ2-5; TRBD1 agrees at 7 bases. V dropped 3 bases and J dropped 5; count of bases not matched to a gene: 12. Germline CDR1 reads SQVTM; CDR2 reads ANQGSEA. This CDR3 contains 15 residues. The DNA for the CDR3 is TGCAGCGTTGAGGCCACAGGGGTCATTCGGGAGACCCAGTACTTC. The encoded protein is CSVEATGVIRETQYF.

This clonotype was found a few times. The chain couples TRBV12-3 or TRBV12-4 to TRBJ1-1; no clear D. V dropped 5 bases and J dropped 3 bases, with 7 bases sitting between them. This CDR3 spans 12 amino acids. CDR3 sequence: CASSPTYTEAFF. In DNA, the CDR3 is TGTGCCAGCAGTCCTACCTACACTGAAGCTTTCTTT.

The CDR3 reads CASKWTGEVGYTF. The CDR3 nucleotides read TGTGCCAGCAAATGGACAGGGGAGGTTGGCTACACCTTC. The J gene is TRBJ1-2, the V gene TRBV7-9, with TRBD1 identical over 9 bases. Trimming removed 7 bases from V and 7 bases from J; junction bases left unmatched: 7. Germline V gene data show CDR1 as SEHNR and CDR2 as FQNEAQ (reference sequence). CDR3 length: 13 amino acids. The full variable domain, completed using reference TRBV7-9 and TRBJ1-2, is DTGVSQNPRHKITKRGQNVTFRCDPISEHNRLYWYRQTLGQGPEFLTYFQNEAQLEKSRLLSDRFSAERPKGSFSTLEIQRTEQGDSAMYLCASKWTGEVGYTFGSGTRLTVV.

The rearrangement links TRBV7-6 to TRBJ1-1; TRBD1 matches 7 bases. This CDR3 region has 17 residues. The V gene's germline CDR1 is SGHVS and CDR2 FNYEAQ. The ends lost 1 base at V and 4 bases at J; junction bases unmatched: 12. The CDR3 sequence: CASSLVVGGKGGTEAFF. In DNA, the CDR3 is TGTGCCAGCAGCTTAGTTGTAGGGGGCAAGGGGGGCACTGAAGCTTTCTTT.

V gene TRBV11-2 combines with J gene TRBJ2-2; 10 nucleotides agree with TRBD2. From germline, CDR1 is SGHAT and CDR2 FQNNGV. V lost 6 bases, J lost 0 bases, and 10 bases stayed unmatched. The CDR3 is 18 amino acids. In DNA, the CDR3 is TGTGCCAGCAGTTGGGGCACTAGCGGGACCGCGAACACCGGGGAGCTGTTTTTT. This codes for CASSWGTSGTANTGELFF.

This clonotype was seen only a few times. The genes are TRBV5-1 and TRBJ2-5; 7 nucleotides agree with TRBD1. The CDR3 runs to 14 residues. CDR1 is SGHRS, CDR2 YFSETQ, per germline. After removal of 4 bases from V and 5 bases from J, the junction contained 8 bases not matched to a gene. CDR3 residues: CASSRDSLRETQYF. As DNA, the CDR3 is TGCGCCAGCAGCCGGGACAGTCTAAGGGAGACCCAGTACTTC.

The V gene is TRBV10-2, the J gene TRBJ2-3, with unresolved D. CDR3 size: 15 residues. Germline CDR1 WSHSY, CDR2 SAAADI. V shed 7 bases and J shed 5 bases, with 19 bases lying between them. The CDR3 sequence is CASTHPEKGLDTQYF. CDR3 DNA sequence: TGCGCCAGCACGCACCCCGAAAAAGGGTTAGATACGCAGTATTTT.

This clonotype has a handful of counts. The chain links TRBV2 to TRBJ2-5; no firm D call. The J call is doubtful: the DNA matches TRBJ2-1 better. This CDR3 is built from 15 residues. Looked up from germline, CDR1 is SNHLY and CDR2 is FYNNEI. CDR3: CASSVSYSIYNEQFF. For the CDR3, the DNA is TGTGCCAGCAGTGTTTCATATAGCATATACAATGAGCAGTTCTTC.

This clonotype has just a few counts. This sequence joins TRBV2 and TRBJ2-4; D is unclear. Between the trimmed V and J ends, which lost 2 bases and 9 bases, there was a span of 8 bases. Germline CDR1 and CDR2: SNHLY and FYNNEI. The CDR3 is 12 amino acids. CDR3 coding DNA: TGTGCCAGCAGTGAAAGGGTATTCATTCAGTACTTC. This sequence encodes CASSERVFIQYF.

This chain joins TRBV6-2 or TRBV6-3 and TRBJ2-1, with 7 bases aligning to TRBD2. V shed 7 bases and J 4 bases; nucleotides not matched to a gene: 10. Germline CDR1 is MNHEY and CDR2 is SVGEGT. CDR3 length: 15 residues. As DNA, the CDR3 is TGTGCCAGCATTAGAGCGGGGCCGGCTTACAATGAGCAGTTCTTC. This encodes CASIRAGPAYNEQFF.

This clonotype appeared a few times. The chain carries TRBV9 and TRBJ1-4, with 7 positions matching TRBD1. Germline lookup yields CDR1 SGDLS and CDR2 YYNGEE. V was clipped by 2 bases and J by 7 bases; unmatched bases: 8. The CDR3 runs 15 residues. The CDR3 sequence: CASSVFGGQSEKLFF. CDR3 DNA sequence: TGTGCCAGCAGCGTCTTTGGGGGACAGTCTGAAAAACTGTTTTTT. Supplemented by reference TRBV9 and TRBJ1-4, the full variable domain reads DSGVTQTPKHLITATGQRVTLRCSPRSGDLSVYWYQQSLDQGLQFLIQYYNGEERAKGNILERFSAQQFPDLHSELNLSSLELGDSALYFCASSVFGGQSEKLFFGSGTQLSVL.

Only a few counts were recorded for this clonotype. One end of the junction fails to match germline, which may point to a read error. The rearrangement joins TRBV20-1 to TRBJ2-1; D is uncertain. The DNA matches TRBJ2-5 better at its end, which makes the J call doubtful. The germline CDR1 and CDR2 sequences are DFQATT and SNEGSKA (reference sequence). The CDR3 loop spans 11 amino acids. Here the CDR3 reads CSAGESGTQYF. The CDR3 DNA reads as TGCAGTGCTGGAGAATCAGGGACCCAGTACTTC.

This clonotype has more than one count but fewer than ten. The chain carries TRBV12-3 or TRBV12-4 and TRBJ2-5; tentatively, D is TRBD1 or TRBD2 (5 bases each). The J call could be wrong; TRBJ2-1 is a better fit for the DNA end. The CDR3 contains 14 residues. This chain's CDR3 is CASSLGEGDSEQFF. For the CDR3, the DNA is TGTGCCAGCAGTTTGGGGGAAGGTGATAGTGAGCAGTTCTTC.

DNA for the CDR3: TGTGCCAGCAGCTTGGAGGGGTTCCAAGAGACCCAGTACTTC. Protein sequence: CASSLEGFQETQYF. The genes are TRBV5-5 and TRBJ2-5; a possible D gene is TRBD1 (5 bases). CDR3 length equals 14 residues. The V and J ends lost 0 bases and 1 base respectively, with 7 bases between them. Germline-derived CDR1 and CDR2 are SGHKS and YYEKEE (reference sequence).

This clonotype was observed a handful of times. This rearrangement joins TRBV27 to TRBJ1-1, with D hard to call. The CDR3 is 13 amino acids. V lost 1 base and J 7 bases, leaving 10 bases between the germline ends. The germline gives CDR1 MNHEY, CDR2 SMNVEV (reference sequence). The CDR3 loop is CASSLLLRGEAFF. As DNA, the CDR3 is TGTGCCAGCAGTTTATTGCTCCGAGGTGAAGCTTTCTTT.

This clonotype was seen only a few times. This chain joins TRBV5-1 and TRBJ2-5; TRBD2 might be the D (7 bases). The germline V gene encodes CDR1 SGHRS and CDR2 YFSETQ. This CDR3 is 16 amino acids long. The ends were cut back, 4 bases at V and 6 bases at J, with 22 bases in the middle. CDR3 loop: CASSDTWGGAEKTQYF. The CDR3 DNA is TGCGCCAGCAGCGATACTTGGGGGGGGGCGGAAAAGACCCAGTACTTC.